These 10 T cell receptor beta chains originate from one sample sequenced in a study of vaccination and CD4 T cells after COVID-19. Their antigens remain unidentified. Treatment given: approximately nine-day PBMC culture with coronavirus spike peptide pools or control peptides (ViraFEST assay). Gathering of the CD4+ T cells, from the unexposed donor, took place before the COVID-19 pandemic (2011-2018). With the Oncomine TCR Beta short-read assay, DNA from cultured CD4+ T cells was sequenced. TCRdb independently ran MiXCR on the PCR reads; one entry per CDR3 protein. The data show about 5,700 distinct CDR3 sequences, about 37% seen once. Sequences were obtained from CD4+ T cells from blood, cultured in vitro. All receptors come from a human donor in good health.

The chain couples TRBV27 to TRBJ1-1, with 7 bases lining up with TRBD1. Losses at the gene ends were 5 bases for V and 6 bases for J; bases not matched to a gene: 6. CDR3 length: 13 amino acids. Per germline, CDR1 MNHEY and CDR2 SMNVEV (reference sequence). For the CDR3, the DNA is TGTGCCAGCAGTCCCAACAGGGGTGCTGAAGCTTTCTTT. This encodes CASSPNRGAEAFF.

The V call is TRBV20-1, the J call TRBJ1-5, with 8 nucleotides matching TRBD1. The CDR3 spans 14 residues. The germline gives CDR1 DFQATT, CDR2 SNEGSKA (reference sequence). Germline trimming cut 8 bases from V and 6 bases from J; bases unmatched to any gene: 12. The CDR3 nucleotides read TGCAGTACAGGGGGGTATAGTGTGGGTCAGCCCCAGCATTTT. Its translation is CSTGGYSVGQPQHF.

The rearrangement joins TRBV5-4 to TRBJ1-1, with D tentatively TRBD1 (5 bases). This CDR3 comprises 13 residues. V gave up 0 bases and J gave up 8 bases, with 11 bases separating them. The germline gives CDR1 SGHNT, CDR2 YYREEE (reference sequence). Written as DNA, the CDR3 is TGTGCCAGCAGCTTGGTTACGGGGGAGGAAGCTTTCTTT. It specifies CASSLVTGEEAFF. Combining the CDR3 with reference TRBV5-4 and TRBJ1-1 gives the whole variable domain ETGVTQSPTHLIKTRGQQVTLRCSSQSGHNTVSWYQQALGQGPQFIFQYYREEENGRGNFPPRFSGLQFPNYSSELNVNALELDDSALYLCASSLVTGEEAFFGQGTRLTVV.

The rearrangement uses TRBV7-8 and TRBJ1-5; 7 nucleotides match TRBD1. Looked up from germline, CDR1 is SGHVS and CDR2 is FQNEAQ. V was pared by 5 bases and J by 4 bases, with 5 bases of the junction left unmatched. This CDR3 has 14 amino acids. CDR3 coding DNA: TGTGCCAGCAGCCATGGGACAGCAAATCAGCCCCAGCATTTT. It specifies CASSHGTANQPQHF.

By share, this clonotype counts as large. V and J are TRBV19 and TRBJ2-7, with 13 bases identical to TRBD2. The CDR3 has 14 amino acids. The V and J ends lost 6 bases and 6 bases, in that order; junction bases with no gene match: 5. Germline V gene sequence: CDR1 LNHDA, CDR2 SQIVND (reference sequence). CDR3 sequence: CASSLGLAGPEQYF. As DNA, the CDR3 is TGTGCCAGTAGCTTGGGACTAGCGGGGCCCGAGCAGTACTTC.

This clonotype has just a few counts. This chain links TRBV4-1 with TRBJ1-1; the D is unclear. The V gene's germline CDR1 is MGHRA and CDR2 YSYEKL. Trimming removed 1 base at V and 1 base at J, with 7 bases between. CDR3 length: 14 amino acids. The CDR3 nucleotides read TGCGCCAGCAGCCAAGGTCTGAGGAACACTGAAGCTTTCTTT. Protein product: CASSQGLRNTEAFF.

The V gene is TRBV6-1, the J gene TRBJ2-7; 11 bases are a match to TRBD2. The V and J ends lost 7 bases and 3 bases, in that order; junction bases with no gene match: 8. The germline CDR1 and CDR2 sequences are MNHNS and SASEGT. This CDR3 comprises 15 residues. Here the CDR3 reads CASKGSSGGIYEQYF. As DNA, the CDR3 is TGTGCCAGCAAAGGATCTAGCGGGGGGATCTACGAGCAGTACTTC.

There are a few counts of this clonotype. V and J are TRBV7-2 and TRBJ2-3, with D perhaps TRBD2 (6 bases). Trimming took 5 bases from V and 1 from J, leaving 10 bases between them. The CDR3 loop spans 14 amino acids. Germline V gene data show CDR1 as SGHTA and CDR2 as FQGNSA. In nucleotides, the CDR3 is TGTGCCAGCAGCGTGACTAGGGGCACAGATACGCAGTATTTT. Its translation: CASSVTRGTDTQYF. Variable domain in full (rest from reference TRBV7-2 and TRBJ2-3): GAGVSQSPSNKVTEKGKDVELRCDPISGHTALYWYRQSLGQGLEFLIYFQGNSAPDKSGLPSDRFSAERTGGSVSTLTIQRTQQEDSAVYLCASSVTRGTDTQYFGPGTRLTVL.

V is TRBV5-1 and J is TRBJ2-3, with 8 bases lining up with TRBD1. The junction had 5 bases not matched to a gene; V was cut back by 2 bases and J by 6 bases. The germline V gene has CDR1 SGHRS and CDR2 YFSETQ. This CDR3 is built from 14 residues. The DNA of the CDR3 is TGCGCCAGCAGCTTCGGGCGGACAGGGGATACGCAGTATTTT. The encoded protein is CASSFGRTGDTQYF.

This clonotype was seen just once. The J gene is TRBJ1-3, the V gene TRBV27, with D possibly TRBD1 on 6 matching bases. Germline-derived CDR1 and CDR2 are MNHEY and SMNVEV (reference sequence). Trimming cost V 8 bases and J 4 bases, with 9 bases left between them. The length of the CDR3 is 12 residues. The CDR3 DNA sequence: TGTGCCAGCCGGGGGGCCGGAAACACCATATATTTT. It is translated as CASRGAGNTIYF.